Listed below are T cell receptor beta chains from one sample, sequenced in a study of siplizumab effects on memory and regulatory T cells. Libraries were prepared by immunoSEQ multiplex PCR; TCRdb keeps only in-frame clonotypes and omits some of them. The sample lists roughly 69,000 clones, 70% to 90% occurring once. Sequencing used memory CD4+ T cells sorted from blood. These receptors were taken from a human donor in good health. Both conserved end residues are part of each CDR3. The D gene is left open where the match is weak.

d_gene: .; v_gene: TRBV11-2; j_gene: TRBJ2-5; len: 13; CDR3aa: CASSLGFFETQYF; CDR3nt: TGTGCCAGCAGCTTAGGCTTTTTCGAGACCCAGTACTTC
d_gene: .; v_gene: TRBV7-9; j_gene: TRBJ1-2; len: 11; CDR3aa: CASSLGRGYTF; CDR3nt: TGTGCCAGCAGCTTGGGTAGGGGCTACACCTTC
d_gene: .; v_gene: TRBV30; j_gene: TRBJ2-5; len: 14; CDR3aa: CAWSVLGARETQYF; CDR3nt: TGTGCCTGGAGTGTACTGGGGGCGCGGGAGACCCAGTACTTC
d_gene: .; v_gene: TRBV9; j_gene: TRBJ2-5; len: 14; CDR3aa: CASSVGTIIDTQYF; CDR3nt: TGTGCCAGCAGCGTAGGGACGATCATCGACACCCAGTACTTC
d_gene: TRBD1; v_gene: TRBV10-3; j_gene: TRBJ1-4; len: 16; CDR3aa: CAISESQGASNEKLFF; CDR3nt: TGTGCCATCAGTGAGTCACAGGGGGCCTCTAATGAAAAACTGTTTTTT
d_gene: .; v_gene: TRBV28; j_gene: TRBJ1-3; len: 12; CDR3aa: CASSLLGNTIYF; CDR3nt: TGTGCCAGCAGTCTCCTCGGAAACACCATATATTTT
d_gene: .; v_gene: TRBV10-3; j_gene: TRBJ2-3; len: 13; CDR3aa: CAISESGADTQYF; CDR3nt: TGTGCCATCAGTGAGTCGGGGGCAGATACGCAGTATTTT
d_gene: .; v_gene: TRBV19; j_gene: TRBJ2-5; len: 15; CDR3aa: CASSIGQAIGETQYF; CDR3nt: TGTGCCAGTAGTATAGGACAGGCTATCGGAGAGACCCAGTACTTC
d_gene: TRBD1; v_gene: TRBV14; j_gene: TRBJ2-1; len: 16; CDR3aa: CASRYSGGLRYNEQFF; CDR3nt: TGTGCCAGCAGGTACTCAGGGGGCCTCCGCTACAATGAGCAGTTCTTC
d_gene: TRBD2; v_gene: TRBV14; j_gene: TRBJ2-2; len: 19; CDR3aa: CASSHLTAGVGPYTGELFF; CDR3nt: TGTGCCAGCAGCCACCTCACAGCGGGAGTGGGCCCCTACACCGGGGAGCTGTTTTTT
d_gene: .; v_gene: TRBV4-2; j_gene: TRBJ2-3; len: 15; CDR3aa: CASSQVLDSTDTQYF; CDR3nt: TGTGCCAGCAGCCAAGTATTGGACAGCACAGATACGCAGTATTTT